Reported below is one T cell receptor (beta chain). Its antigen is undetermined. This entry comes from a study of cytomegalovirus exposure and HLA in healthy donors. Study as a whole: From donors who were HLA-typed, an early data release held 80 million to 85 million unique TCRs.

PCR primers comprised 60 Vbeta and 13 Jbeta primers. Clones were sequenced by immunoSEQ multiplex PCR, and TCRdb holds only the in-frame ones, with some missing. The sample carries fewer than 120,000 clones, approximately 80% recorded once. Findings and limits, study-wide: Researchers reported from a later analysis that most CMV-associated TCR beta chains appeared HLA-restricted. The study assumed roughly uniform donor sequencing depth for presence/absence analyses. The study flagged some 180 TCR beta chains as cytomegalovirus-associated.

The germline V gene encodes CDR1 SGHVS and CDR2 FQNEAQ. Between the trimmed V and J ends, which lost 2 bases and 0 bases, there was a span of 10 bases. The CDR3 contains 16 residues. Sequenced input: PBMCs. The sequence derives from a man aged 30-40 years in good health and CMV-seropositive. The chain couples TRBV7-8 to TRBJ2-2, with a possible D match to TRBD2 (5 bases). DNA of the CDR3: TGTGCCAGCAGCTTATTGCCGGGGACGAACACCGGGGAGCTGTTTTTT. Protein sequence: CASSLLPGTNTGELFF.